Sequencing of this T cell receptor beta chain was carried out in a study of graft-versus-host responses after intestinal transplantation. Study background: Anti-thymocyte globulin induction was given to all recipients, followed by tacrolimus and steroids for around three years.

Remarks on this clone: Its target is not known.

The method was immunoSEQ multiplex PCR; TCRdb's version includes in-frame clones alone and lacks a portion of them. The sample shows approximately 82,000 clones, 85% to 95% of them seen only once. Germline assignment: CDR1 MNHEY and CDR2 SMNVEV (reference sequence). There are 17 residues in the CDR3. J was trimmed by 1 base and V by 3 bases; bases with no gene match: 5. General study results and limits: Graft-versus-host to host-versus-graft clonal ratios in allografts were high in patients with graft-donor T cell macrochimerism. Early declines in HvG clones that occurred post-transplant were associated with peak circulating GvH clone levels.

The TCR sequence derives from a human donor who was the organ donor for an intestinal transplant. The sample was unstimulated CD8+ T cells sorted from spleen or lymph node cells, taken before transplant. The chain employs TRBV27 and TRBJ2-3; TRBD2 matches at 12 bases. The CDR3 bases are TGTGCCAGCAGTTTCCTAGCGGGAGGGCCGGGCACAGATACGCAGTATTTT. Its protein product is CASSFLAGGPGTDTQYF.